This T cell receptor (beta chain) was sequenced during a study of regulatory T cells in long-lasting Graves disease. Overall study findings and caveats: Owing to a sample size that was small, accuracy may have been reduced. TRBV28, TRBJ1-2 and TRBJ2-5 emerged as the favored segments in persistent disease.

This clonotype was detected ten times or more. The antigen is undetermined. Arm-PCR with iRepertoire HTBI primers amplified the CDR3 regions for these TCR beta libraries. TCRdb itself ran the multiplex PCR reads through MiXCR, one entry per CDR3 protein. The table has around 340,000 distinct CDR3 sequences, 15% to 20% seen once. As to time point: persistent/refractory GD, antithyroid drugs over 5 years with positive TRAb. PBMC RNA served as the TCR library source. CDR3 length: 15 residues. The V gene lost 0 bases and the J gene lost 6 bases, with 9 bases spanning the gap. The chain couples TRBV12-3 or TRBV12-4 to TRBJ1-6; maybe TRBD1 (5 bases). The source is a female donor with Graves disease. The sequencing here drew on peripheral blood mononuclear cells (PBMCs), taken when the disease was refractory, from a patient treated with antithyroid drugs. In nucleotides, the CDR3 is TGTGCCAGCAGTTTAGCCCGCGGGGGTAATTCACCCCTCCACTTT. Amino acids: CASSLARGGNSPLHF.